The 27 T cell receptor beta chains below were found in one sample sequenced in a study of blood T cell repertoires in COVID-19. Sequencing used immunoSEQ multiplex PCR; TCRdb keeps in-frame clones, though not all of them. The table has roughly 100,000 clones, 75% to 90% seen once; the top ten hold 16%. Sequenced: peripheral blood. The receptors shown here come from a woman aged 80 or older with active or convalescent COVID-19.

The genes are TRBV6-5 and TRBJ2-3, with TRBD1 as a possible D gene (7 bases). The CDR3 consists of 14 residues. V lost 6 bases and J lost 3, with 13 bases in between. Germline lookup yields CDR1 MNHEY and CDR2 SVGAGI. The CDR3 nucleotides are TGTGCCAGCAGGCCGCAGGGGGGAACAGATACGCAGTATTTT. Encoded protein: CASRPQGGTDTQYF.

This chain connects TRBV3-1 (or the pseudogene TRBV3-2) to TRBJ1-1; TRBD1 is a possible D gene (5 bases). The CDR3 runs to 13 residues. V lost 3 bases and J lost 4, with 9 bases in between. From germline, CDR1 is LGHDT and CDR2 YNNKEL (reference sequence). The CDR3 DNA follows: TGTGCCAGCAGCCATGGGGGGTCCACTGAAGCTTTCTTT. It codes for CASSHGGSTEAFF.

This chain joins TRBV2 and TRBJ1-5, with 8 bases that match TRBD1. The V and J ends lost 2 bases and 3 bases, in that order; junction bases with no gene match: 18. This CDR3 spans 20 amino acids. Germline CDR1 and CDR2: SNHLY and FYNNEI. CDR3 DNA sequence: TGTGCCAGCAGTGAATTGCTACCGGGACAGGTCCAGCGACACAATCAGCCCCAGCATTTT. This sequence encodes CASSELLPGQVQRHNQPQHF.

The rearrangement uses TRBV19 and TRBJ2-3; 7 bases are shared with TRBD2. Germline-derived CDR1 and CDR2 are LNHDA and SQIVND (reference sequence). The J segment lost 0 bases and the V segment lost 7 bases, leaving 13 bases of the junction unmatched. This CDR3 region has 17 residues. DNA for the CDR3: TGTGCCAGTAACAACGGGAGGTGGGGGAGAAGCACAGATACGCAGTATTTT. Residues: CASNNGRWGRSTDTQYF.

V gene TRBV6-6 combines with J gene TRBJ1-2; TRBD1 matches at 8 bases. Germline values: CDR1 MNHNY, CDR2 SVGAGI (reference sequence). After removal of 2 bases from V and 5 bases from J, the junction contained 4 bases not matched to a gene. CDR3 size: 14 residues. CDR3 nucleotide sequence: TGTGCCAGCAGTTACGCACAGGGGGGGTATGGCTACACCTTC. Its translation is CASSYAQGGYGYTF.

The J gene is TRBJ1-6, the V gene TRBV11-2; 7 positions agree with TRBD1. This CDR3 is 14 amino acids long. V lost 5 bases and J lost 7; bases outside the gene matches: 5. The germline V gene encodes CDR1 SGHAT and CDR2 FQNNGV. CDR3 DNA sequence: TGTGCCAGCAGCCAGGGACAGAGAAATTCACCCCTCCACTTT. Encoded protein: CASSQGQRNSPLHF.

The chain joins TRBV10-3 to TRBJ2-7, with 10 bases lining up with TRBD1. The trim removed 6 bases at V and 2 bases at J, leaving 7 bases unmatched. CDR1 ENHRY and CDR2 SYGVKD come from the germline V gene. The CDR3 contains 15 residues. CDR3 residues: CAISFSGQGAYEQYF. CDR3 DNA sequence: TGTGCCATCAGCTTTTCCGGACAGGGGGCCTACGAGCAGTACTTC.

V and J are TRBV2 and TRBJ1-4; 8 nucleotides align to TRBD1. The CDR3 runs to 15 residues. V was clipped by 7 bases and J by 7 bases; unmatched bases: 11. Germline assignment: CDR1 SNHLY and CDR2 FYNNEI. The CDR3 nucleotides are TGTGCCAGCACACCGCAGGGGGCGTTTAGTGAAAAACTGTTTTTT. Its protein product is CASTPQGAFSEKLFF. Complete variable domain (other parts from reference TRBV2 and TRBJ1-4): EPEVTQTPSHQVTQMGQEVILRCVPISNHLYFYWYRQILGQKVEFLVSFYNNEISEKSEIFDDQFSVERPDGSNFTLKIRSTKLEDSAMYFCASTPQGAFSEKLFFGSGTQLSVL.

The chain has TRBV24-1 and TRBJ2-3, with TRBD1 matching 8 bases. Germline CDR1 reads KGHDR; CDR2 reads SFDVKD. J gave up 6 bases and V 4 bases, and 11 bases lay outside the gene matches. The CDR3 runs 16 residues. CDR3 bases: TGTGCCACCAGTGACACAGGGACAGGCAAACCGGATACGCAGTATTTT. Translated, it gives CATSDTGTGKPDTQYF.

The rearrangement uses TRBV19 and TRBJ2-6; tentatively, D is TRBD1 (6 bases). The CDR3 extends over 16 amino acids. Trimming left V 5 bases short and J 0 bases short, with 11 bases between. From germline, CDR1 is LNHDA and CDR2 SQIVND (reference sequence). The CDR3: CASSPPGVSGANVLTF. CDR3 bases: TGTGCCAGTAGTCCTCCAGGGGTCTCTGGGGCCAACGTCCTGACTTTC. The full variable domain, with the rest looked up from reference TRBV19 and TRBJ2-6, is DGGITQSPKYLFRKEGQNVTLSCEQNLNHDAMYWYRQDPGQGLRLIYYSQIVNDFQKGDIAEGYSVSREKKESFPLTVTSAQKNPTAFYLCASSPPGVSGANVLTFGAGSRLTVL.

The genes are TRBV4-2 and TRBJ2-1; 10 nucleotides match TRBD2. The CDR3 sequence is 16 residues long. V dropped 3 bases and J dropped 1; count of bases not matched to a gene: 3. Germline V CDR1 and CDR2: LGHNA, YNFKEQ. The CDR3 nucleotides read TGTGCCAGCAGCCACCTTAGCGGGAGGTCCTACAATGAGCAGTTCTTC. This sequence encodes CASSHLSGRSYNEQFF.

The chain is built from TRBV6-5 and TRBJ1-1; tentative D call: TRBD1 (5 bases). V was pared by 7 bases and J by 11 bases, with 23 bases between. The V gene's germline CDR1 is MNHEY and CDR2 SVGAGI. There are 14 residues in the CDR3. CDR3 nucleotides: TGTGCCAGCATCCCATCCCCCCCAGGGTACGAGGCTTTCTTT. Its translation is CASIPSPPGYEAFF.

The V call is TRBV19, the J call TRBJ1-5; D is ambiguous. Germline V lookup: CDR1 LNHDA, CDR2 SQIVND (reference sequence). V shed 3 bases and J shed 4 bases, with 13 bases lying between them. The CDR3 runs 15 residues. CDR3 residues: CASSIRIPTNQPQHF. DNA for the CDR3: TGTGCCAGTAGTATTAGAATTCCTACTAATCAGCCCCAGCATTTT.

Concerning this clone: The sample contains more than one DNA sequence encoding this CDR3. The chain couples TRBV5-4 to TRBJ1-2, with no clear D. CDR3 length: 12 amino acids. Between the trimmed V and J ends, which lost 0 bases and 4 bases, there was a span of 4 bases. Germline V gene sequence: CDR1 SGHNT, CDR2 YYREEE (reference sequence). In DNA form, the CDR3 reads TGTGCCAGCAGCTTGGCCGGCTATGGCTACACCTTC. Its translation: CASSLAGYGYTF. The entire variable domain, with the rest obtained from reference TRBV5-4 and TRBJ1-2, is as follows: ETGVTQSPTHLIKTRGQQVTLRCSSQSGHNTVSWYQQALGQGPQFIFQYYREEENGRGNFPPRFSGLQFPNYSSELNVNALELDDSALYLCASSLAGYGYTFGSGTRLTVV.

This chain joins TRBV5-4 and TRBJ2-3; TRBD1 might be the D (5 bases). V was pared by 3 bases and J by 1 base, with 6 bases between. The germline gives CDR1 SGHNT, CDR2 YYREEE (reference sequence). CDR3 size: 13 residues. The CDR3, as DNA: TGTGCCAGCAGCTCGACAGGCACAGATACGCAGTATTTT. It is translated as CASSSTGTDTQYF.

This clone appeared a single time. This chain links TRBV10-3 with TRBJ2-2; the match to TRBD1 covers 7 bases. Trimming removed 10 bases from V and 3 bases from J; junction bases left unmatched: 8. The germline V gene encodes CDR1 ENHRY and CDR2 SYGVKD. The CDR3 consists of 14 residues. The DNA for the CDR3 is TGTGCCACACAGACCACAGGGGACACCGGGGAGCTGTTTTTT. Its protein is CATQTTGDTGELFF.

The chain employs TRBV3-1 (or the pseudogene TRBV3-2) and TRBJ1-2; D call uncertain. The CDR3 consists of 14 residues. The V gene's germline CDR1 is LGHDT and CDR2 YNNKEL (reference sequence). V was trimmed by 0 bases and J by 2 bases, leaving 7 bases between them. CDR3 DNA: TGTGCCAGCAGCCAAGACGACTTAAACTATGGCTACACCTTC. It encodes CASSQDDLNYGYTF.

The V gene is TRBV3-1 (or the pseudogene TRBV3-2), the J gene TRBJ1-1; TRBD1 might be the D (5 bases). Trimming pared 2 bases from V and 2 bases from J, leaving 9 bases between. This CDR3 spans 14 amino acids. CDR1 and CDR2 from the germline V gene are LGHDT and YNNKEL (reference sequence). CDR3 sequence (DNA): TGTGCCAGCAGCCAACCAGGGCTAAACACTGAAGCTTTCTTT. Translation gives CASSQPGLNTEAFF.

The gene calls are TRBV7-3 and TRBJ1-1, with 12 nucleotides matching TRBD1. CDR1 is SGHTA and CDR2 is FQGTGA in the germline V gene. The CDR3 has 16 amino acids. V dropped 4 bases and J dropped 4; count of bases not matched to a gene: 7. The CDR3 spells CASSSTAGQGATEAFF. The CDR3 nucleotides read TGTGCCAGCAGCTCAACCGCGGGACAGGGGGCCACTGAAGCTTTCTTT.

The chain recombines TRBV4-1 with TRBJ2-2, with TRBD2 as a possible D gene (5 bases). The CDR3 length is 15 residues. CDR1 and CDR2 from the germline V gene are MGHRA and YSYEKL. V was pared by 2 bases and J by 1 base, with 8 bases between. CDR3 amino acids: CASSQTGVNTGELFF. For the CDR3, the DNA is TGCGCCAGCAGCCAAACCGGGGTGAACACCGGGGAGCTGTTTTTT.

V is TRBV9 and J is TRBJ2-1; perhaps TRBD2 as D (6 bases). V was pared by 3 bases and J by 4 bases, with 17 bases between. Germline values: CDR1 SGDLS, CDR2 YYNGEE. CDR3 size: 16 residues. The CDR3 sequence: CASSELLGGMYNEQFF. The CDR3 DNA sequence: TGTGCCAGCAGCGAACTGCTTGGCGGGATGTACAATGAGCAGTTCTTC.

In its sample, this clone was seen once. The genes are TRBV2 and TRBJ2-7; 11 bases map to TRBD2. The V gene's germline CDR1 is SNHLY and CDR2 FYNNEI. The V segment lost 6 bases and the J segment 6 bases; nucleotides outside the gene matches: 7. This CDR3 is 14 amino acids long. The CDR3: CASRATSGRSEQYF. CDR3 nucleotide sequence: TGTGCCAGCAGAGCTACTAGCGGGAGATCCGAGCAGTACTTC.

V and J are TRBV5-1 and TRBJ2-2; 8 bases are shared with TRBD2. Germline V gene lookup returns CDR1 SGHRS and CDR2 YFSETQ. The CDR3 sequence is 17 residues long. V lost 2 bases and J lost 0; bases outside the gene matches: 6. CDR3 in DNA: TGCGCCAGCAGCTTACTAGCGGCGGTTGCGAACACCGGGGAGCTGTTTTTT. Protein sequence: CASSLLAAVANTGELFF. Looking up the rest from reference TRBV5-1 and TRBJ2-2 gives the full variable domain: KAGVTQTPRYLIKTRGQQVTLSCSPISGHRSVSWYQQTPGQGLQFLFEYFSETQRNKGNFPGRFSGRQFSNSRSEMNVSTLELGDSALYLCASSLLAAVANTGELFFGEGSRLTVL.

There are many counts of this clone. V usage is TRBV29-1 and J usage is TRBJ2-3; 9 positions match TRBD2. Losses at the gene ends were 8 bases for V and 3 bases for J; bases not matched to a gene: 15. The CDR3 runs 16 residues. Germline CDR1 SQVTM, CDR2 ANQGSEA. The CDR3 DNA sequence: TGCAGCTTTCGGGGGAATAGCGGGAGAGAGACAGATACGCAGTATTTT. This sequence encodes CSFRGNSGRETDTQYF.

The V gene is TRBV7-8, the J gene TRBJ1-2, with 9 bases fitting TRBD1. V trimming: 5 bases; J trimming: 6 bases; junction bases outside the gene matches: 7. This CDR3 has 14 amino acids. In germline, CDR1 is SGHVS, CDR2 FQNEAQ. The CDR3, as DNA: TGTGCCAGCAGCCCGCAACAGGGGGCGGATGGCTACACCTTC. It translates to CASSPQQGADGYTF. Supplemented by reference TRBV7-8 and TRBJ1-2, the full variable domain reads GAGVSQSPRYKVAKRGQDVALRCDPISGHVSLFWYQQALGQGPEFLTYFQNEAQLDKSGLPSDRFFAERPEGSVSTLKIQRTQQEDSAVYLCASSPQQGADGYTFGSGTRLTVV.

This clone was counted a few times. This chain links TRBV6-5 with TRBJ1-6, with D hard to call. The ends were cut back, 4 bases at V and 4 bases at J, with 11 bases in the middle. CDR3 length equals 15 residues. The germline CDR1 and CDR2 sequences are MNHEY and SVGAGI. The CDR3 loop is CASSLAGPYNSPLHF. CDR3 nucleotide sequence: TGTGCCAGCAGTTTGGCTGGGCCTTATAATTCACCCCTCCACTTT.

The V call is TRBV14, the J call TRBJ2-1, with unresolved D. V lost 1 base and J 2 bases, leaving 6 bases between the germline ends. From germline, CDR1 is SGHDN and CDR2 FVKESK. This CDR3 spans 14 amino acids. CDR3 in amino acids: CASSQGGPYNEQFF. Written as DNA, the CDR3 is TGTGCCAGCAGCCAAGGCGGTCCCTACAATGAGCAGTTCTTC.